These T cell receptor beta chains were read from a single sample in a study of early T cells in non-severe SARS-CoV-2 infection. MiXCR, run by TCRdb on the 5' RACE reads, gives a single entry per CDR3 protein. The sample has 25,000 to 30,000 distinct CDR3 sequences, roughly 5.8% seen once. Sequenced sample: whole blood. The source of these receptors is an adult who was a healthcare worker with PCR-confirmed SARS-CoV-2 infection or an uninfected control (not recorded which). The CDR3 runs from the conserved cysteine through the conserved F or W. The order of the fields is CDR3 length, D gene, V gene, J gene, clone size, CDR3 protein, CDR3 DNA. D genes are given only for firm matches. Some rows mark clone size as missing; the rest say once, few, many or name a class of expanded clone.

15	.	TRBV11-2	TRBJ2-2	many	CASSFVTLQVGELFF	TGTGCCAGCAGCTTCGTGACTTTACAGGTCGGGGAGCTGTTTTTT
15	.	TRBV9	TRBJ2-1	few	CASSVARGSMYEQFF	TGTGCCAGCAGCGTAGCTCGAGGGTCAATGTATGAGCAGTTCTTC
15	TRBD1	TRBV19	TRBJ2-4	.	CASSNPDRGGDIQYF	TGTGCCAGTAGTAACCCGGACAGGGGCGGGGACATTCAGTACTTC
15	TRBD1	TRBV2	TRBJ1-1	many	CASSSNRGLNTEAFF	TGTGCCAGCAGTAGCAACAGGGGGCTTAACACTGAAGCTTTCTTT
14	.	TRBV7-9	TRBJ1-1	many	CASSLNRVNTEAFF	TGTGCCAGCAGCTTAAACCGGGTGAACACTGAAGCTTTCTTT
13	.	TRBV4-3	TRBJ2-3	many	CASSQEISDTQYF	TGCGCCAGCAGCCAAGAGATCTCAGATACGCAGTATTTT
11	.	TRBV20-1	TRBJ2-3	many	CSAPRTDTQYF	TGCAGTGCCCCCAGAACAGATACGCAGTATTTT
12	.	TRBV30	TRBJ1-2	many	CAWSLTGGGYTF	TGTGCCTGGAGCCTGACGGGGGGTGGCTACACCTTC
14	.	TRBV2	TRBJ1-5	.	CASRKMGDNQPQHF	TGTGCCAGCAGAAAGATGGGGGACAATCAGCCCCAGCATTTT
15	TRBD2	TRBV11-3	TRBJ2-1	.	CASSLRTSSYNEQFF	TGTGCCAGCAGCTTGCGGACTAGCTCCTACAATGAGCAGTTCTTC
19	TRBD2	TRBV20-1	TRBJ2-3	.	CSARDQLAGVSSRTDTQYF	TGCAGTGCTAGAGATCAACTAGCGGGGGTCAGTAGCAGGACAGATACGCAGTATTTT
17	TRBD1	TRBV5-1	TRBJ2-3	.	CASSLARGLAETDTQYF	TGCGCCAGCAGCTTGGCCAGGGGGCTAGCTGAGACAGATACGCAGTATTTT
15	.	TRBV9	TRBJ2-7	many	CASSVGGGVSYEQYF	TGTGCCAGCAGCGTAGGCGGGGGCGTCTCCTACGAGCAGTACTTC
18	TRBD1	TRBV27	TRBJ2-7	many	CASSLRVSRDRDVYEQYF	TGTGCCAGCAGTTTAAGGGTAAGCCGGGACAGAGATGTCTACGAGCAGTACTTC
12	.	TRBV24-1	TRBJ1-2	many	CATSDFALGYTF	TGTGCCACCAGTGATTTCGCCCTTGGCTACACCTTC
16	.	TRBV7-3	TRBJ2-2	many	CASSFQGGYDTGELFF	TGTGCCAGCAGCTTCCAGGGGGGGTACGACACCGGGGAGCTGTTTTTT
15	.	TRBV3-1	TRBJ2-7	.	CASSQSPLKLYEQYF	TGTGCCAGCAGCCAATCCCCTTTGAAGTTGTACGAGCAGTACTTC
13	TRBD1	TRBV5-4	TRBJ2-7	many	CASSVQQGNEQYF	TGTGCCAGCAGCGTACAACAGGGGAACGAGCAGTACTTC
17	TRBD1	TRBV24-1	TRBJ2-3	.	CATSDSNTGGNTDTQYF	TGTGCCACCAGTGATTCCAACACAGGGGGTAACACAGATACGCAGTATTTT
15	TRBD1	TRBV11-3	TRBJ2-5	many	CASSPGQGRSETQYF	TGTGCCAGCAGCCCCGGACAGGGGAGGTCAGAGACCCAGTACTTC
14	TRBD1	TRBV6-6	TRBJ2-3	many	CASSSGQGGDTQYF	TGTGCCAGCAGTTCCGGACAGGGTGGGGATACGCAGTATTTT
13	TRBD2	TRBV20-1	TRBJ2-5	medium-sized	CSAETSGQETQYF	TGCAGTGCCGAGACTAGCGGCCAAGAGACCCAGTACTTC
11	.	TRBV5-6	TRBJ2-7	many	CASSLMGEQYF	TGTGCCAGCAGCTTGATGGGGGAGCAGTACTTC
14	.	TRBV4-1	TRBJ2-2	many	CASSQPTDTGELFF	TGCGCCAGCAGCCAACCGACAGACACCGGGGAGCTGTTTTTT
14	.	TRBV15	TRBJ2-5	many	CATSRDILSETQYF	TGTGCCACCAGCAGAGATATTCTTTCAGAGACCCAGTACTTC
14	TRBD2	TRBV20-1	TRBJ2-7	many	CSARRGGAMNEQYF	TGCAGTGCTCGTCGGGGAGGGGCAATGAACGAGCAGTACTTC
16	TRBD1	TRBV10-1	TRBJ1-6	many	CASSESARGQDGPLHF	TGCGCCAGCAGTGAGTCGGCCAGGGGGCAAGATGGACCCCTCCACTTT
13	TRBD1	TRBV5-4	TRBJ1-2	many	CASSNQGDHGYTF	TGTGCCAGCAGCAACCAGGGGGATCATGGCTACACCTTC
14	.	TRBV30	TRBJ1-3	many	CAWEFGVGGNTIYF	TGTGCCTGGGAGTTCGGGGTCGGTGGAAACACCATATATTTT
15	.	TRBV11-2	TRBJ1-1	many	CASSLDSAGSLEAFF	TGTGCCAGCAGCTTAGATAGCGCTGGCAGTCTTGAAGCTTTCTTT
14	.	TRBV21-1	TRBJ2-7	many	CASSKASDSYEQYF	TGTGCCAGCAGCAAAGCGTCGGACAGCTACGAGCAGTACTTC